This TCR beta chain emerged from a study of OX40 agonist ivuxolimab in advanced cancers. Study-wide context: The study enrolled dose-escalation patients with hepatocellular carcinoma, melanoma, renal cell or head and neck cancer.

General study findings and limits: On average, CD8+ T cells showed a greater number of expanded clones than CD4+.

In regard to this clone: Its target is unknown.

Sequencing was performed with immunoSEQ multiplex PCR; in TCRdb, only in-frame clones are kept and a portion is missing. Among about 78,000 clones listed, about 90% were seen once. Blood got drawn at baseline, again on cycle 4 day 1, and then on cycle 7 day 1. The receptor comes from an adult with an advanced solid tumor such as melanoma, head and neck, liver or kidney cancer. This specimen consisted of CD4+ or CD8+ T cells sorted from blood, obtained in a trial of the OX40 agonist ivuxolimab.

Here the CDR3 reads CASSGPQETQYF. Written as DNA, the CDR3 is TGTGCCAGCAGCGGACCCCAAGAGACCCAGTACTTC. This rearrangement joins TRBV7-9 to TRBJ2-5, with D uncertain. The CDR3 has 12 amino acids. Germline V CDR1 and CDR2: SEHNR, FQNEAQ (reference sequence). The ends were cut back, 5 bases at V and 1 base at J, with 5 bases in the middle.